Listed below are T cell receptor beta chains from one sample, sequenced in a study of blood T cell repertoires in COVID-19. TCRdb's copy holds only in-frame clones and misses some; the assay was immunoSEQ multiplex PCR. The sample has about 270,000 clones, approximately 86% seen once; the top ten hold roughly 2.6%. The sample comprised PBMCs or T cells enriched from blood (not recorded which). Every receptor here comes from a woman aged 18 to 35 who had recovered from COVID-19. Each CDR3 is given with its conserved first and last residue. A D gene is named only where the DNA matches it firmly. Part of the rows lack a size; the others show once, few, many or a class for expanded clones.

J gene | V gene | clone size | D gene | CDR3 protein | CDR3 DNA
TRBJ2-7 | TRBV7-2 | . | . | CASSFDSSYEQYF | TGTGCCAGCAGCTTTGACAGCTCCTACGAGCAGTACTTC
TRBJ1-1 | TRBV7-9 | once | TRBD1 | CASSFQGGNTEAFF | TGTGCCAGCAGCTTCCAGGGGGGGAACACTGAAGCTTTCTTT
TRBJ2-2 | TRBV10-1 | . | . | CASSEGVSGELFF | TGCGCCAGCAGTGAAGGGGTGAGCGGGGAGCTGTTTTTT
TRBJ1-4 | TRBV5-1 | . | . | CASSLGDTGLGNEKLFF | TGCGCCAGCAGCTTGGGGGACACAGGGCTCGGTAATGAAAAACTGTTTTTT
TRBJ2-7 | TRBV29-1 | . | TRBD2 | CSVVGSGRPSSYEQYF | TGCAGCGTTGTGGGTAGCGGGAGGCCGAGCTCCTACGAGCAGTACTTC
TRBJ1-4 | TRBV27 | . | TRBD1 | CATQDRASEKLFF | TGTGCCACCCAGGACAGGGCCAGTGAAAAACTGTTTTTT
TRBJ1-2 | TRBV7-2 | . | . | CASSLVQQDYGYTF | TGTGCCAGCAGCTTAGTGCAGCAGGACTATGGCTACACCTTC
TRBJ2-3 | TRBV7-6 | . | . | CASSLNQGLVDTQYF | TGTGCCAGCAGCTTAAACCAGGGGCTCGTAGATACGCAGTATTTT
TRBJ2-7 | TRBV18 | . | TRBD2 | CASSPNPGLAGRTYEQYF | TGTGCCAGCTCACCAAATCCCGGACTAGCGGGACGAACCTACGAGCAGTACTTC
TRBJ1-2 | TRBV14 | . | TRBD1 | CASSPSGTGSYGYTF | TGTGCCAGCAGCCCCTCCGGGACAGGCTCCTATGGCTACACCTTC
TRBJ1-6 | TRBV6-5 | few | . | CASSYDRPQNSPLHF | TGTGCCAGCAGTTACGACAGGCCCCAAAATTCACCCCTCCACTTT
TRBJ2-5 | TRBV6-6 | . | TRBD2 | CASSRYGLAGAVETQYF | TGTGCCAGCAGTCGCTACGGACTAGCGGGGGCTGTGGAGACCCAGTACTTC
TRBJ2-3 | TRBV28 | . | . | CASSLPGTDTQYF | TGTGCCAGCAGTTTACCGGGGACAGATACGCAGTATTTT
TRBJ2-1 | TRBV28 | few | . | CASSSYVGLDNEQFF | TGTGCCAGCAGTTCCTACGTGGGACTCGACAATGAGCAGTTCTTC
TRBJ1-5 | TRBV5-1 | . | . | CASSLDGGNQPQHF | TGCGCCAGCAGCTTGGACGGGGGGAATCAGCCCCAGCATTTT
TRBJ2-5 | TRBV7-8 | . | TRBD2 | CASSLTSGGAETQYF | TGTGCCAGCAGCCTGACTAGCGGGGGGGCAGAGACCCAGTACTTC
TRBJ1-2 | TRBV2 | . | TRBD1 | CASSGDQGAGGYTF | TGTGCCAGCAGCGGAGATCAGGGGGCTGGGGGCTACACCTTC
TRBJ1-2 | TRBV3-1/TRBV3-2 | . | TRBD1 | CASSLPGGANYGYTF | TGTGCCAGCAGCCTGCCAGGGGGAGCTAACTATGGCTACACCTTC
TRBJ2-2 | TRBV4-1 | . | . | CASSPQGVHGELFF | TGCGCCAGCAGCCCGCAAGGGGTGCACGGGGAGCTGTTTTTT
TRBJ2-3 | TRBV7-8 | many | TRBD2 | CASSRTSFSTDTQYF | TGTGCCAGCAGCAGGACTAGTTTTAGCACAGATACGCAGTATTTT
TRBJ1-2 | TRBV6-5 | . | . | CASSYAGREGYTF | TGTGCCAGCAGTTACGCAGGGAGGGAAGGCTACACCTTC
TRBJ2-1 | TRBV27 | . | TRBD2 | CASSPGGSSYNEQFF | TGTGCCAGCAGTCCGGGGGGGAGCTCCTACAATGAGCAGTTCTTC
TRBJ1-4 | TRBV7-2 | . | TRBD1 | CASSLHRGRYEKLFF | TGTGCCAGCAGCTTGCACAGGGGTCGCTATGAAAAACTGTTTTTT
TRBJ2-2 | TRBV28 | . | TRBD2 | CASSSELAGQGYGTGELFF | TGTGCCAGCAGTTCCGAACTAGCGGGACAAGGATATGGCACCGGGGAGCTGTTTTTT
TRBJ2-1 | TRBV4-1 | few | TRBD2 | CASSQEASGSGEQFF | TGCGCCAGCAGCCAAGAGGCTAGCGGGAGCGGTGAGCAGTTCTTC
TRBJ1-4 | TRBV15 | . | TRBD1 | CATSRTGANEKLFF | TGTGCCACCAGTCGAACAGGGGCTAATGAAAAACTGTTTTTT
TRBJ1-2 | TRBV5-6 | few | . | CASSLMRGYTF | TGTGCCAGCAGCTTGATGAGGGGCTACACCTTC